These 8 T cell receptor beta chains originate from one sample sequenced in a study of CD8 T cells in ankylosing spondylitis. Study-wide points: Seemingly characteristic of ankylosing spondylitis blood was a TCR beta motif consisting of about 8 highly homologous variants.

Which antigens these TCRs recognize remains unknown. TCRdb re-called the 5' RACE reads through MiXCR, storing one row per CDR3 protein. This repertoire shows 470,000 or so distinct CDR3 sequences, 25% to 30% found once; its top ten account for 0.89%. What was sequenced was blood, either unsorted or a sorted T cell fraction (not recorded which). The receptors stem from a male donor with ankylosing spondylitis.

The table lists this clonotype with a few counts. The chain is built from TRBV5-1 and TRBJ2-1; 15 bases match TRBD2. CDR1 is SGHRS, CDR2 YFSETQ, per germline. V dropped 4 bases and J dropped 5; count of bases not matched to a gene: 16. CDR3 size: 20 residues. The CDR3 here is CASSALPGLAGGSVDNEQFF. The CDR3 nucleotides read TGCGCCAGCAGCGCACTCCCGGGACTAGCGGGAGGAAGTGTTGACAATGAGCAGTTCTTC.

This sequence joins TRBV20-1 and TRBJ2-1; a weak D match, TRBD2 (6 bases). This CDR3 has 14 residues. Germline CDR1 reads DFQATT; CDR2 reads SNEGSKA (reference sequence). The ends were cut back, 7 bases at V and 6 bases at J, with 19 bases in the middle. The CDR3 DNA sequence: TGCAGTGTTATGGGCGGGGTCGCCTGCAATGAGCAGTTCTTC. Its protein is CSVMGGVACNEQFF.

This clonotype was found many times. This chain joins TRBV5-1 and TRBJ2-2; 7 nucleotides line up with TRBD1. The CDR3 spans 16 residues. Germline-derived CDR1 and CDR2 are SGHRS and YFSETQ. Trimming took 2 bases from V and 5 from J; bases not matched to a gene: 9. The CDR3: CASSLRRQGKTGELFF. CDR3 coding DNA: TGCGCCAGCAGCTTACGACGACAGGGAAAAACCGGGGAGCTGTTTTTT.

The chain has TRBV5-5 and TRBJ2-5; 12 nucleotides line up with TRBD1. The CDR3 is 16 amino acids. Germline V gene sequence: CDR1 SGHKS, CDR2 YYEKEE (reference sequence). V lost 4 bases and J lost 5; bases outside the gene matches: 9. The CDR3 nucleotides are TGTGCCAGCAGCGGATCGGGACAGGGGGCCGGGGAGACCCAGTACTTC. This translates into CASSGSGQGAGETQYF. Using reference TRBV5-5 and TRBJ2-5 for the parts outside the CDR3, the full variable domain is DAGVTQSPTHLIKTRGQQVTLRCSPISGHKSVSWYQQVLGQGPQFIFQYYEKEERGRGNFPDRFSARQFPNYSSELNVNALLLGDSALYLCASSGSGQGAGETQYFGPGTRLLVL.

This clonotype was observed many times. The chain uses TRBV5-1 and TRBJ2-7; D gene unclear. The CDR3 extends over 13 amino acids. V dropped 2 bases and J dropped 1 base, with 7 bases sitting between them. Per germline, CDR1 SGHRS and CDR2 YFSETQ. The DNA of the CDR3 is TGCGCCAGCAGCTTACAGCCTTCCTACGAGCAGTACGTC. Protein: CASSLQPSYEQYV.

The rearrangement links TRBV6-1 to TRBJ2-5; D is perhaps TRBD1 or TRBD2 (7 bases each). Between the trimmed V and J ends, which lost 8 bases and 1 base, there was a span of 14 bases. Germline-derived CDR1 and CDR2 are MNHNS and SASEGT. This CDR3 comprises 14 residues. The CDR3 loop reads CASGSRGGQETQYF. For the CDR3, the DNA is TGTGCCAGCGGGAGCAGGGGGGGCCAAGAGACCCAGTACTTC.

The chain links TRBV18 to TRBJ2-7, with 11 bases that match TRBD2. The V gene end was trimmed by 6 bases and the J gene end by 2 bases; junction bases not matched to a gene: 6. CDR3 size: 15 residues. CDR1 and CDR2 from the germline V gene are KGHSH and LQKENI. Here the CDR3 DNA reads TGTGCCAGCTCCCCCTCTAGCGGGGGGACCTACGAGCAGTACTTC. Its translation is CASSPSSGGTYEQYF.

This clonotype was counted ten times or more. J is TRBJ2-3 and V is TRBV6-5, with D perhaps TRBD2 (6 bases). The germline V gene encodes CDR1 MNHEY and CDR2 SVGAGI. V was pared by 4 bases and J by 5 bases, with 13 bases between. The CDR3 spans 14 residues. The CDR3 protein is CASSSLAQGDTQYF. In DNA, the CDR3 is TGTGCCAGCAGTTCCCTAGCGCAGGGAGATACGCAGTATTTT.